This TCR beta chain was obtained from a study of early T cells in non-severe SARS-CoV-2 infection. Study-wide background: Alpha and beta chains were unpaired, from unsorted whole-blood bulk RNA.

Study findings and constraints: There was a bias toward anti-spike CD8 responses in VDJdb matching, which missed private and CD4 specificities.

This clonotype was counted only a few times. Antigen: not known. This CDR3 has 15 amino acids. V was pared by 3 bases and J by 0 bases, with 11 bases between. Researchers attached unique molecular identifiers to individual cDNA molecules. TCRdb re-called the 5' RACE reads through MiXCR, storing one row per CDR3 protein. There are tens of thousands of distinct CDR3 sequences in the sample; 12% occur only once, and around 2.9% lies in the top ten. Specimen: whole blood, collected at baseline. This TCR derives from an adult who was a healthcare worker with PCR-confirmed SARS-CoV-2 infection or an uninfected control (not recorded which). The chain has TRBV12-3 or TRBV12-4 and TRBJ1-1; tentatively, D is TRBD1 (5 bases). CDR3 sequence reads: CASSLMGGMNTEAFF. CDR3 coding DNA: TGTGCCAGCAGTTTGATGGGGGGGATGAACACTGAAGCTTTCTTT.